This entry lists 15 T cell receptor beta chains sequenced from one sample in a study of prognosis after radiotherapy for stage I lung cancer. Genomic DNA was subjected to two-round multiplex PCR for amplification of TCR beta CDR3. For every TRBV and TRBJ gene, a specific primer was used in first-round PCR. MiXCR, applied by TCRdb to the multiplex PCR reads, yields one record per CDR3 protein. Of around 20,000 distinct CDR3 sequences in the sample, around 50% were seen once. The sample was PBMCs, taken before or after stereotactic body radiation therapy (not recorded which). The receptor source for this set is a donor aged 50 or older with non-small cell lung cancer.

This clonotype was observed many times. This chain uses TRBV19 with TRBJ1-2; 7 nucleotides match TRBD1. Germline V gene data show CDR1 as LNHDA and CDR2 as SQIVND (reference sequence). Losses at the gene ends were 5 bases for V and 7 bases for J; bases not matched to a gene: 13. This CDR3 is 15 amino acids long. The CDR3 protein is CASSGQRTGSSGYTF. CDR3 sequence (DNA): TGTGCCAGTAGTGGGCAAAGGACAGGTTCAAGTGGCTACACCTTC.

As to this clonotype: This likely reflects a read error, since a far larger clone is one base away. The chain has TRBV6-9 and TRBJ1-1; D is unresolved. The germline V gene encodes CDR1 MNHGY and CDR2 SVAAGI. The CDR3 runs 15 residues. Trimming took off 3 bases at V and 6 bases at J, with 17 bases between the two ends. The DNA of the CDR3 is TGTGCCAGCAGTTACCTCGGAGGCCCGACGCCTGAAGCTTTCTTT. Translated: CASSYLGGPTPEAFF.

With regard to this clonotype: This likely traces to a read error, being one base from a far larger clone. This chain joins TRBV7-3 and TRBJ2-2; 15 nucleotides align to TRBD2. The germline V gene encodes CDR1 SGHTA and CDR2 FQGTGA. CDR3 size: 18 residues. CDR3: CASSVGLAGGLNIGELFF. The CDR3 DNA reads TGTGCCAGCAGCGTGGGACTAGCGGGAGGCCTGAACATCGGGGAGCTGTTTTTT.

This clonotype was recorded at least ten times. The chain has TRBV7-6 and TRBJ1-5; no definite D call. Trimming took off 3 bases at V and 1 base at J, with 22 bases between the two ends. In germline, CDR1 is SGHVS, CDR2 FNYEAQ. The CDR3 has 19 residues. For the CDR3, the DNA is TGTGCCAGCAGCTTGGGTGGAGGGTACCGGGAGTTAAGCAATCAGCCCCAGCATTTT. It specifies CASSLGGGYRELSNQPQHF.

This clonotype is medium-sized (0.01 to 0.1%) within its sample. V is TRBV6-1 and J is TRBJ2-1; 9 bases align to TRBD2. The CDR3 spans 15 residues. The V and J ends lost 5 bases and 5 bases, in that order; junction bases with no gene match: 7. Germline loops: CDR1 MNHNS, CDR2 SASEGT. The chain's CDR3 is CASSPTSGYDNEQFF. The DNA for the CDR3 is TGTGCCAGCAGTCCAACTAGCGGGTACGACAATGAGCAGTTCTTC.

The chain recombines TRBV5-1 with TRBJ2-2; 14 bases fit TRBD2. Germline-derived CDR1 and CDR2 are SGHRS and YFSETQ. The junction had 3 bases not matched to a gene; V was cut back by 5 bases and J by 0 bases. The CDR3 sequence is 17 residues long. CDR3 bases: TGCGCCAGCAGAGGACTAGCGGGAGGCCCGAACACCGGGGAGCTGTTTTTT. It codes for CASRGLAGGPNTGELFF.

The chain combines TRBV11-3 with TRBJ2-7; 9 bases fit TRBD1. V dropped 3 bases and J dropped 3; count of bases not matched to a gene: 12. This CDR3 has 17 residues. CDR1 and CDR2 from the germline V gene are SGHNT and YENEEA. The CDR3, as DNA: TGTGCCAGCAGCTTGGCAACCCGGGACAGGGAACTCTACGAGCAGTACTTC. Amino acids: CASSLATRDRELYEQYF.

This clonotype was seen many times. This chain links TRBV20-1 with TRBJ2-3; 10 positions match TRBD2. CDR1 and CDR2 (germline): DFQATT, SNEGSKA (reference sequence). V dropped 6 bases and J dropped 1; count of bases not matched to a gene: 4. The CDR3 length is 14 residues. The CDR3 DNA follows: TGCAGTGCCGCCAGCGGGAGGGGCACAGATACGCAGTATTTT. Translating it yields CSAASGRGTDTQYF.

This clonotype was detected only a few times. With only one base between it and a far larger clone, this is likely a read error. V is TRBV5-5 and J is TRBJ2-7, with a tentative D call TRBD2 (6 bases). Germline-derived CDR1 and CDR2 are SGHKS and YYEKEE (reference sequence). The CDR3 contains 13 residues. The DNA for the CDR3 is TGCGCCAGCAGCTTGGGGCTGGAGGGCGAGCAGTACTTC. This sequence encodes CASSLGLEGEQYF.

In regard to this clonotype: This likely reflects a read error, since a far larger clone is one base away. The chain links TRBV2 to TRBJ2-1; 7 bases align to TRBD2. CDR1 is SNHLY and CDR2 is FYNNEI in the germline V gene. The CDR3 has 12 amino acids. The CDR3 sequence: CASIRDYHEQFF. The DNA of the CDR3 is TGTGCCAGCATCCGGGACTACCATGAGCAGTTCTTC. The whole variable domain, remainder taken from reference TRBV2 and TRBJ2-1, is EPEVTQTPSHQVTQMGQEVILRCVPISNHLYFYWYRQILGQKVEFLVSFYNNEISEKSEIFDDQFSVERPDGSNFTLKIRSTKLEDSAMYFCASIRDYHEQFFGPGTRLTVL.

The V and J genes are TRBV6-2 or TRBV6-3 and TRBJ1-2; no reliable D call. CDR1 is MNHEY and CDR2 is SVGEGT in the germline V gene. The CDR3 sequence is 12 residues long. The ends were cut back, 7 bases at V and 5 bases at J, with 11 bases in the middle. CDR3 in DNA: TGTGCCAGCATGGCGGGAGCATATGGCTACACCTTC. Protein product: CASMAGAYGYTF.

The chain employs TRBV28 and TRBJ1-4; D gene unclear. The germline V gene has CDR1 MDHEN and CDR2 SYDVKM. This CDR3 spans 12 amino acids. Trimming took off 6 bases at V and 7 bases at J, with 9 bases between the two ends. The CDR3, as DNA: TGTGCCAGCAGGGGTTCGGTTGAAAAACTGTTTTTT. Protein: CASRGSVEKLFF.

This clonotype has a count of ten or more. V usage is TRBV10-2 and J usage is TRBJ2-3, with D perhaps TRBD1 (5 bases). This CDR3 has 10 amino acids. The V end was cut by 7 bases, the J end by 6 bases, with 5 bases between. The V gene's germline CDR1 is WSHSY and CDR2 SAAADI. The CDR3 bases are TGCGCCAGCAACAGGGATACGCAGTATTTT. Its translation: CASNRDTQYF.

CDR3 loop: CASSVGLGREQYF. The DNA for the CDR3 is TGTGCCAGCAGCGTAGGTTTAGGGCGCGAGCAGTACTTC. The rearrangement uses TRBV9 and TRBJ2-7; no reliable D call. Per germline, CDR1 SGDLS and CDR2 YYNGEE. The CDR3 runs to 13 residues. With 0 bases removed from V and 6 bases from J, the gap between germline ends came to 10 bases.

This clonotype was observed at least ten times. The rearrangement uses TRBV28 and TRBJ1-5; D remains unclear. Germline CDR1 MDHEN, CDR2 SYDVKM. Deletions cut 2 bases from V and 7 bases from J, with 6 bases between. The CDR3 is made up of 12 amino acids. CDR3 protein: CASSLRRQPQHF. The CDR3 DNA sequence: TGTGCCAGCAGTTTAAGGCGACAGCCCCAGCATTTT.